The clone carrying this T cell receptor beta chain was observed once. The junction departs from the called germline gene at one end, perhaps through a read error. Sequencing was performed with immunoSEQ multiplex PCR; in TCRdb, only in-frame clones are kept and a portion is missing. Here the sample spans about 350,000 clones, about 90% being singletons. These data come from a study of blood T cell repertoires in COVID-19. CDR1 and CDR2 (germline): MDHEN, SYDVKM. The CDR3 is 14 residues long. The TCR originated in a woman in her twenties or thirties who had been exposed to COVID-19. The J gene is TRBJ2-1, the V gene TRBV28, with 10 bases identical to TRBD1. Sequenced material: PBMCs or T cells enriched from blood (not recorded which). Written as DNA, the CDR3 is TGTGCCAGCAGGGCCCCGGGACAGGGGTCAATGAACCTCTTC. The encoded protein is CASRAPGQGSMNLF.